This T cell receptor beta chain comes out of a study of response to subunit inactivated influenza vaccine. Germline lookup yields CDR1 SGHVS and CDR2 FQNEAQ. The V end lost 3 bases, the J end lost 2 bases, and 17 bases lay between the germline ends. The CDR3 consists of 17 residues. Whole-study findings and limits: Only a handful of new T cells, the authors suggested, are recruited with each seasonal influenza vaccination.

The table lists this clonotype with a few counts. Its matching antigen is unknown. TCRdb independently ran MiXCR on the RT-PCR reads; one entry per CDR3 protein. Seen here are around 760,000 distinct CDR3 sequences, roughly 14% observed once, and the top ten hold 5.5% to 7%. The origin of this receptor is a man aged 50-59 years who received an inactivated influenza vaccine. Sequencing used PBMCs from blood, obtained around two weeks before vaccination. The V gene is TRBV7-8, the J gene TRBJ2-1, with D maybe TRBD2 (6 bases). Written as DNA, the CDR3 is TGTGCCAGCAGCTTCTCCCCTACGGGGGTGACCTACAATGAGCAGTTCTTC. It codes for CASSFSPTGVTYNEQFF.